A single sample is the source of the 23 T cell receptor beta chains below, sequenced in a study of OX40 agonist ivuxolimab in advanced cancers. Data came from immunoSEQ multiplex PCR; TCRdb stores just in-frame clones and leaves some out. The sample includes under 70,000 clones, more than 75% of them seen just once. The sequencing here drew on CD4+ or CD8+ T cells sorted from blood, taken in a trial of the OX40 agonist ivuxolimab. The receptors stem from an adult with an advanced solid tumor such as melanoma, head and neck, liver or kidney cancer.

The chain combines TRBV5-1 with TRBJ1-1; 8 nucleotides align to TRBD1. Per germline, CDR1 SGHRS and CDR2 YFSETQ. The CDR3 is 16 amino acids. V shed 3 bases and J 4 bases; nucleotides not matched to a gene: 11. CDR3 region: CASSSDAAGGLTEAFF. For the CDR3, the DNA is TGCGCCAGCAGCTCGGACGCGGCAGGGGGCCTCACTGAAGCTTTCTTT. Filled out from reference TRBV5-1 and TRBJ1-1, the complete variable domain reads KAGVTQTPRYLIKTRGQQVTLSCSPISGHRSVSWYQQTPGQGLQFLFEYFSETQRNKGNFPGRFSGRQFSNSRSEMNVSTLELGDSALYLCASSSDAAGGLTEAFFGQGTRLTVV.

The chain joins TRBV6-5 to TRBJ2-7, with D uncertain. The length of the CDR3 is 15 residues. Germline V gene data show CDR1 as MNHEY and CDR2 as SVGAGI. Trimming pared 4 bases from V and 2 bases from J, leaving 15 bases between. This CDR3 is CASSSRRAVAYEQYF. The CDR3 coding sequence is TGTGCCAGCAGTTCCCGACGTGCGGTTGCCTACGAGCAGTACTTC.

The rearrangement uses TRBV9 and TRBJ2-5, with 13 bases lining up with TRBD2. The CDR3 loop spans 15 amino acids. Per germline, CDR1 SGDLS and CDR2 YYNGEE. V was pared by 3 bases and J by 5 bases, with 4 bases of the junction left unmatched. The CDR3, as DNA: TGTGCCAGCAGCGCAACTAGCGGGAGGGTGGAGACCCAGTACTTC. Its translation: CASSATSGRVETQYF.

The rearrangement joins TRBV9 to TRBJ1-1; weak D call: TRBD1 (6 bases). Germline lookup yields CDR1 SGDLS and CDR2 YYNGEE. This CDR3 has 13 residues. With 4 bases removed from V and 5 bases from J, the gap between germline ends came to 12 bases. CDR3 residues: CASSPRGRTEAFF. CDR3 nucleotide sequence: TGTGCCAGCAGCCCCCGGGGGCGAACTGAAGCTTTCTTT.

V gene TRBV7-9 combines with J gene TRBJ2-2; possible D gene TRBD2, 5 bases. This CDR3 has 15 amino acids. Germline CDR1 is SEHNR and CDR2 is FQNEAQ (reference sequence). V lost 5 bases, J lost 6 bases, and 16 bases lay in between. The CDR3 sequence is CASSGRRRTSGELFF. In nucleotides, the CDR3 is TGTGCCAGCAGCGGACGACGGAGGACCTCCGGGGAGCTGTTTTTT.

This sequence joins TRBV5-4 and TRBJ2-7, with D hard to call. Germline V gene data show CDR1 as SGHNT and CDR2 as YYREEE (reference sequence). V was clipped by 4 bases and J by 4 bases, with 9 bases between them. The CDR3 runs to 12 residues. As DNA, the CDR3 is TGTGCCAGCAGCCATACATCTTACGAGCAGTACTTC. This encodes CASSHTSYEQYF.

The chain recombines TRBV7-2 with TRBJ1-1; TRBD1 matches at 7 bases. The length of the CDR3 is 14 residues. CDR1 is SGHTA and CDR2 is FQGNSA in the germline V gene. With V trimmed by 5 bases and J by 1 base, 4 bases remained unmatched. DNA for the CDR3: TGTGCCAGCAGCCCTGGACAGGCGAACACTGAAGCTTTCTTT. It codes for CASSPGQANTEAFF. Using reference TRBV7-2 and TRBJ1-1 for the parts outside the CDR3, the full variable domain is GAGVSQSPSNKVTEKGKDVELRCDPISGHTALYWYRQSLGQGLEFLIYFQGNSAPDKSGLPSDRFSAERTGGSVSTLTIQRTQQEDSAVYLCASSPGQANTEAFFGQGTRLTVV.

This sequence joins TRBV15 and TRBJ2-1; D is perhaps TRBD1 or TRBD2 (5 bases each). The CDR3 loop spans 16 amino acids. Per germline, CDR1 LNHNV and CDR2 YYDKDF (reference sequence). V lost 7 bases and J 1 base, leaving 17 bases between the germline ends. The CDR3 sequence: CATTSRGRGSYNEQFF. The CDR3 bases are TGTGCCACCACCTCGAGGGGTAGAGGATCCTACAATGAGCAGTTCTTC.

The chain joins TRBV18 to TRBJ1-1; the D is unclear. V lost 8 bases, J lost 0 bases, and 16 bases lay in between. Germline V gene data show CDR1 as KGHSH and CDR2 as LQKENI. This CDR3 has 15 amino acids. CDR3 sequence reads: CASAWTEALNTEAFF. CDR3 in DNA: TGTGCCAGCGCTTGGACGGAGGCTTTGAACACTGAAGCTTTCTTT.

The V gene is TRBV30, the J gene TRBJ2-6; D perhaps matches TRBD2 (5 bases). Looked up from germline, CDR1 is GTSNPN and CDR2 is SVGIG (reference sequence). This CDR3 region has 15 residues. V was clipped by 0 bases and J by 1 base, with 7 bases between them. As DNA, the CDR3 is TGTGCCTGGAGTGTACTAGGATCTGGGGCCAACGTCCTGACTTTC. It codes for CAWSVLGSGANVLTF.

This chain links TRBV28 with TRBJ2-2; no clear D gene. Germline V gene data show CDR1 as MDHEN and CDR2 as SYDVKM. Trimming removed 3 bases at V and 2 bases at J, with 7 bases between. The CDR3 loop spans 14 amino acids. For the CDR3, the DNA is TGTGCCAGCAGTTTGGCGTCCAACACCGGGGAGCTGTTTTTT. It yields the protein CASSLASNTGELFF.

The V and J genes are TRBV19 and TRBJ2-7; D not resolved. This CDR3 has 14 residues. Germline V gene data show CDR1 as LNHDA and CDR2 as SQIVND (reference sequence). V lost 1 base, J lost 1 base, and 8 bases lay in between. CDR3 nucleotides: TGTGCCAGTAGTATAGGGTGGTCATCCTACGAGCAGTACTTC. This encodes CASSIGWSSYEQYF.

Sample share makes this clone medium-sized (0.01 to 0.1%). The chain couples TRBV27 to TRBJ1-1, with unresolved D. Germline-derived CDR1 and CDR2 are MNHEY and SMNVEV (reference sequence). This CDR3 spans 13 amino acids. V dropped 2 bases and J dropped 1 base, with 5 bases sitting between them. The CDR3: CASSLTRNTEAFF. DNA for the CDR3: TGTGCCAGCAGTTTAACACGGAACACTGAAGCTTTCTTT.

The chain is built from TRBV28 and TRBJ2-7; D unclear. CDR1 MDHEN and CDR2 SYDVKM come from the germline V gene. The V end was cut by 3 bases, the J end by 3 bases, with 18 bases between. This CDR3 contains 16 residues. CDR3 nucleotides: TGTGCCAGCAGTTTTGCATGGACCCAGATTAACTACGAGCAGTACTTC. Translating it yields CASSFAWTQINYEQYF. The full variable domain, its missing parts supplied by reference TRBV28 and TRBJ2-7, is DVKVTQSSRYLVKRTGEKVFLECVQDMDHENMFWYRQDPGLGLRLIYFSYDVKMKEKGDIPEGYSVSREKKERFSLILESASTNQTSMYLCASSFAWTQINYEQYFGPGTRLTVT.

This chain uses TRBV27 with TRBJ2-1, with 8 nucleotides matching TRBD2. V was pared by 8 bases and J by 3 bases, with 12 bases of the junction left unmatched. CDR3 length: 16 amino acids. The germline V gene has CDR1 MNHEY and CDR2 SMNVEV (reference sequence). The CDR3 coding sequence is TGTGCCAGCCGTAGGGATTCGGCGGGAGGCTACAATGAGCAGTTCTTC. As protein: CASRRDSAGGYNEQFF.

This chain joins TRBV2 and TRBJ1-1; D is unclear. V shed 4 bases and J shed 1 base, with 7 bases lying between them. Germline CDR1 is SNHLY and CDR2 is FYNNEI. The CDR3 spans 13 residues. The CDR3 protein is CASSATRNTEAFF. CDR3 nucleotides: TGTGCCAGCAGTGCTACCAGGAACACTGAAGCTTTCTTT. Drawing the rest from reference TRBV2 and TRBJ1-1, the complete variable domain is EPEVTQTPSHQVTQMGQEVILRCVPISNHLYFYWYRQILGQKVEFLVSFYNNEISEKSEIFDDQFSVERPDGSNFTLKIRSTKLEDSAMYFCASSATRNTEAFFGQGTRLTVV.

The chain couples TRBV29-1 to TRBJ2-1; D tentatively reads TRBD1 or TRBD2 (5 bases each). V shed 6 bases and J shed 5 bases, with 14 bases lying between them. CDR1 is SQVTM, CDR2 ANQGSEA, per germline. The CDR3 runs 13 residues. CDR3 in DNA: TGCAGCGTATGGAGAGGGGCTCACAATGAGCAGTTCTTC. Translation: CSVWRGAHNEQFF.

The chain joins TRBV23-1 to TRBJ2-7; 10 nucleotides align to TRBD1. TRBV23-1 is an ORF, with its function uncertain. This CDR3 is built from 15 residues. V gave up 5 bases and J gave up 2 bases; unmatched junction bases: 6. DNA of the CDR3: TGCGCCAGCAGTTTGGGACAGGGGTTAGCCTACGAGCAGTACTTC. Its protein is CASSLGQGLAYEQYF.

The CDR3 region has the DNA TGCGCCAGCAGCCAATCACCGGGACAGGGGGCGTACGGGGAGCTGTTTTTT. Translation gives CASSQSPGQGAYGELFF. The V gene is TRBV4-1, the J gene TRBJ2-2; 12 bases align to TRBD1. Germline CDR1 and CDR2: MGHRA and YSYEKL. The CDR3 is 17 residues long. Unmatched junction bases numbered 8, after V lost 2 bases and J lost 7 bases.

The chain is built from TRBV19 and TRBJ1-1, with a weak D call TRBD1 (6 bases). V was cut by 5 bases and J by 1 base, with 8 bases left in between. CDR3 length: 13 residues. Germline-derived CDR1 and CDR2 are LNHDA and SQIVND (reference sequence). The CDR3 spells CASSEGQNTEAFF. CDR3 DNA sequence: TGTGCCAGTAGTGAGGGACAGAACACTGAAGCTTTCTTT.

V usage is TRBV19 and J usage is TRBJ2-5; 8 positions agree with TRBD1. CDR3 length: 16 residues. Germline V gene data show CDR1 as LNHDA and CDR2 as SQIVND (reference sequence). Trimming cost V 3 bases and J 1 base; bases outside gene matches: 7. CDR3 loop: CASSIGGTGAQETQYF. The CDR3 region has the DNA TGTGCCAGTAGTATTGGAGGGACAGGCGCCCAAGAGACCCAGTACTTC.

Of note for this clone: Different DNA sequences within this sample yield the same CDR3. The chain uses TRBV6-5 and TRBJ1-5, with 9 bases identical to TRBD1. CDR3 length: 14 residues. Losses at the gene ends were 6 bases for V and 2 bases for J; bases not matched to a gene: 2. Per germline, CDR1 MNHEY and CDR2 SVGAGI. CDR3 region: CASSRDRGNQPQHF. The CDR3 DNA is TGTGCCAGCAGCCGGGACAGGGGCAATCAGCCCCAGCATTTT.

The chain links TRBV25-1 to TRBJ2-6; D uncertain. Germline CDR1 reads MGHDK; CDR2 reads SYGVNS. V was pared by 2 bases and J by 1 base, with 9 bases between. The CDR3 consists of 16 residues. The CDR3 bases are TGTGCCAGCAGTGAAACTAAGGCTTCTGGGGCCAACGTCCTGACTTTC. Translated: CASSETKASGANVLTF.